What follows describes a single T cell receptor (beta chain). Its antigen is not identified. This entry is derived from a study of vaccination and CD4 T cells after COVID-19. Turning to the study itself: Overlapping peptides of the spike proteins of SARS-CoV-2, HCoV-NL63, HCoV-OC43 and HCoV-229E were used for cell stimulation.

Indicated treatment: roughly 10-day PBMC culture with coronavirus spike peptide pools or control peptides (ViraFEST assay). Peptide pools at approximately 10 ug/ml, together with roughly 10 IU/ml IL-2, were added to cultures of more than 1.5 million PBMCs per well. Negative selection purified CD4+ T cells after less than 11 days of culture. Sequencing of DNA taken from cultured CD4+ T cells relied on the Oncomine TCR Beta short-read assay. TCRdb independently ran MiXCR on the PCR reads; one entry per CDR3 protein. The table includes approximately 5,100 distinct CDR3 sequences, under 80% detected once. Looked up from germline, CDR1 is MNHEY and CDR2 is SVGAGI. The V and J ends lost 4 bases and 8 bases respectively, with 11 bases between them. The length of the CDR3 is 12 residues.

This chain joins TRBV6-5 and TRBJ1-1; no definite D call. The clonotype was recovered from a human donor who had recovered from COVID-19. Sequenced material: CD4+ T cells from blood, cultured in vitro. The CDR3 loop is CASSSTLREAFF. The CDR3 coding sequence is TGTGCCAGCAGTTCGACCTTACGGGAAGCTTTCTTT.